The T cell receptor beta chain described here comes from a study of vaccination effects on CD4 cells after COVID-19. The trim removed 0 bases at V and 2 bases at J, leaving 3 bases unmatched. Germline values: CDR1 SGHTA, CDR2 FQGNSA. The CDR3 sequence is 16 residues long. Generated by immunoSEQ multiplex PCR, the TCRdb table keeps only in-frame clones and is missing some. This sample has fewer than 70,000 clones, with roughly 80% found just once. Concerning this clone itself: Antigen: not known.

Antigen-specific CD4+ T cells were first expanded with viral peptide pools by the ViraFEST assay and only then sequenced. Isolation of CD4+ T cells took place after 10 days of culture. Previously uninfected by SARS-CoV-2, the vaccine recipients also showed negative nucleocapsid antibodies. The sequence was collected from a human donor who received a COVID-19 vaccine. The rearrangement joins TRBV7-2 to TRBJ2-1; TRBD2 agrees at 8 bases. The sample here was CD4+ T cells from PBMCs cultured with SARS-CoV-2 spike peptides, taken before COVID-19 vaccination. The CDR3 protein is CASSLASGGAYNEQFF. CDR3 nucleotide sequence: TGTGCCAGCAGCTTAGCGTCGGGGGGGGCCTACAATGAGCAGTTCTTC.